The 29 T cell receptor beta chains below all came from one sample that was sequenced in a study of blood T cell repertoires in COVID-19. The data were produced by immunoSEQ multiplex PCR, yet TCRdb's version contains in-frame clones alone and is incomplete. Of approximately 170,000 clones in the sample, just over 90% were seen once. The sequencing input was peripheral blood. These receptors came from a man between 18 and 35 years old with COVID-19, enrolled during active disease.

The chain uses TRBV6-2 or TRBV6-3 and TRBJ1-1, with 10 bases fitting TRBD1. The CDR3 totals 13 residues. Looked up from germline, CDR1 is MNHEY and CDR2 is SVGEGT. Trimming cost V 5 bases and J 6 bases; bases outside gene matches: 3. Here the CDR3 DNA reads TGTGCCAGCAGTCACGGACAGGGGGCTGAAGCTTTCTTT. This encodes CASSHGQGAEAFF.

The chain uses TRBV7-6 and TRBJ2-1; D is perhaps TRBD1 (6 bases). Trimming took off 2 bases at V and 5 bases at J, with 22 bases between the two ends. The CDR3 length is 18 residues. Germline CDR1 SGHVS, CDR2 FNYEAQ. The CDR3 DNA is TGTGCCAGCAGCTTAAGGGAGAGTTACGGGACACCTAACAATGAGCAGTTCTTC. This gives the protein CASSLRESYGTPNNEQFF. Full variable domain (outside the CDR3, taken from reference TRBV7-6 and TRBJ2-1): GAGVSQSPRYKVTKRGQDVALRCDPISGHVSLYWYRQALGQGPEFLTYFNYEAQQDKSGLPNDRFSAERPEGSISTLTIQRTEQRDSAMYRCASSLRESYGTPNNEQFFGPGTRLTVL.

The CDR3 coding sequence is TGTGCCAGCAGCCCTGGGGCGGGGGGTAAAGGAGAGACCCAGTACTTC. As protein: CASSPGAGGKGETQYF. The chain links TRBV13 to TRBJ2-5; 8 bases are shared with TRBD2. Germline V gene lookup returns CDR1 PRHDT and CDR2 FYEKMQ (reference sequence). With V trimmed by 5 bases and J by 4 bases, 12 bases remained unmatched. This CDR3 region has 16 residues.

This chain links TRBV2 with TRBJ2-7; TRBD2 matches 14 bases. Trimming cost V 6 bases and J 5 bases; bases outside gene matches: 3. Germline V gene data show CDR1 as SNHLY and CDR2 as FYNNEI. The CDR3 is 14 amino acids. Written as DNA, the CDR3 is TGTGCCAGCAGCGGGACTAGCGGGAGCCACGAGCAGTACTTC. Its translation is CASSGTSGSHEQYF. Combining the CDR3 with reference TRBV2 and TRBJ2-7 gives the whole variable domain EPEVTQTPSHQVTQMGQEVILRCVPISNHLYFYWYRQILGQKVEFLVSFYNNEISEKSEIFDDQFSVERPDGSNFTLKIRSTKLEDSAMYFCASSGTSGSHEQYFGPGTRLTVT.

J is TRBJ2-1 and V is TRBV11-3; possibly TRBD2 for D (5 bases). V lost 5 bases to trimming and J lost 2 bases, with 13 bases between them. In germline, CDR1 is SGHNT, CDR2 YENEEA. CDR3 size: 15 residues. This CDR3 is CASSPLNSAYNEQFF. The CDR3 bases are TGTGCCAGCAGCCCCCTAAATAGCGCCTACAATGAGCAGTTCTTC.

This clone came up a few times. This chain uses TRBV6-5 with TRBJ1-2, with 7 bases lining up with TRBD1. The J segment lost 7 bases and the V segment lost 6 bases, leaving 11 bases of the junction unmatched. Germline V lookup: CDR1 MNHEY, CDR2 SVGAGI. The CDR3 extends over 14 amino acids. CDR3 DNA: TGTGCCAGCAGGGATACCGACAGGGTATCTGGCTACACCTTC. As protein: CASRDTDRVSGYTF.

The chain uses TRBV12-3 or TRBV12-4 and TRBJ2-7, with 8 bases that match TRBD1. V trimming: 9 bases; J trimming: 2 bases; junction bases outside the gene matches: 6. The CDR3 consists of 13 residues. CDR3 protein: CASLQGGAYEQYF. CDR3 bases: TGTGCCAGTTTACAGGGGGGCGCCTACGAGCAGTACTTC.

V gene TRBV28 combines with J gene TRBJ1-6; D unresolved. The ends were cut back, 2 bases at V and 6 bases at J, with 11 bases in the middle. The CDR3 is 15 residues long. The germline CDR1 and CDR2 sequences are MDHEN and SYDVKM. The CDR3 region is CASSLVRALNSPLHF. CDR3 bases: TGTGCCAGCAGTTTAGTGCGGGCCCTTAATTCACCCCTCCACTTT.

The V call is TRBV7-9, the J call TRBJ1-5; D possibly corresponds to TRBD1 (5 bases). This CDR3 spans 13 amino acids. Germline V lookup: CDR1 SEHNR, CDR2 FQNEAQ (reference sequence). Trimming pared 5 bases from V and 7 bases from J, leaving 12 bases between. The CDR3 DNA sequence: TGTGCCAGCAGCCCAGGAAAGGGGCAGCCCCAGCATTTT. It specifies CASSPGKGQPQHF.

The CDR3 loop is CASSYSEGETEAFF. The DNA for the CDR3 is TGTGCCAGCAGTTACTCGGAAGGGGAAACTGAAGCTTTCTTT. The chain links TRBV6-2 or TRBV6-3 to TRBJ1-1; TRBD1 might be the D (5 bases). Per the germline V gene, CDR1 is MNHEY and CDR2 is SVGEGT. The CDR3 sequence is 14 residues long. Trimming stripped 0 bases from V and 5 bases from J, with 10 bases between.

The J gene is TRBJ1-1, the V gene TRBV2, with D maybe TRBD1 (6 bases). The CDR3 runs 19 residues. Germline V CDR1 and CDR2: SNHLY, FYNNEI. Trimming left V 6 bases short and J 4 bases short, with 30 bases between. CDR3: CASSQVYRQGPSLGTEAFF. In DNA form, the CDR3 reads TGTGCCAGCAGCCAGGTATATCGCCAGGGGCCCTCCTTAGGCACTGAAGCTTTCTTT.

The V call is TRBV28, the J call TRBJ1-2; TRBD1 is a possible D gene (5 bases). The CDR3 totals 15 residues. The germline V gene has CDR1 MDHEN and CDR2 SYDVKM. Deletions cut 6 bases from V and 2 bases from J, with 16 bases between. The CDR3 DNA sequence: TGTGCCAGCAGGGGAGGGTGGGGACCCAACTATGGCTACACCTTC. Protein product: CASRGGWGPNYGYTF.

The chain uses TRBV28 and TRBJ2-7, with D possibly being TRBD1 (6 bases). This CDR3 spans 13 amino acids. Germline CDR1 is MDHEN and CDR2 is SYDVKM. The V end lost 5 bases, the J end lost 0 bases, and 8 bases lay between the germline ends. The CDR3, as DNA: TGTGCCAGCAGTAGGACAGCCTCCTACGAGCAGTACTTC. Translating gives CASSRTASYEQYF.

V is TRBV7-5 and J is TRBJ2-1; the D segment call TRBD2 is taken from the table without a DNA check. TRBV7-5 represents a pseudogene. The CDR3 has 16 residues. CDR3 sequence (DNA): TGTGCCAGAAGCTTAGTTAAGGATAGCTTAGTGAATGAGCAGTTCTTC. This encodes CARSLVKDSLVNEQFF.

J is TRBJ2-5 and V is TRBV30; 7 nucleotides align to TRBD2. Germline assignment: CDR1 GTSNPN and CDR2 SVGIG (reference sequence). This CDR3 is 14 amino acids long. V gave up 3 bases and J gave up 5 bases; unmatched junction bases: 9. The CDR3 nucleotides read TGTGCCTGGAGGCGGGAGACCCTTGCGGAGACCCAGTACTTC. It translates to CAWRRETLAETQYF.

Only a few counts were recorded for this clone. Here the CDR3 reads CASSFSGLSSYNEQFF. DNA for the CDR3: TGTGCCAGCAGCTTCTCGGGACTTAGCTCCTACAATGAGCAGTTCTTC. V and J are TRBV7-2 and TRBJ2-1; D perhaps matches TRBD2 (6 bases). Trimming stripped 3 bases from V and 0 bases from J, with 12 bases between. Germline V CDR1 and CDR2: SGHTA, FQGNSA. This CDR3 is built from 16 residues. The complete variable domain, with remaining parts taken from reference TRBV7-2 and TRBJ2-1, reads GAGVSQSPSNKVTEKGKDVELRCDPISGHTALYWYRQSLGQGLEFLIYFQGNSAPDKSGLPSDRFSAERTGGSVSTLTIQRTQQEDSAVYLCASSFSGLSSYNEQFFGPGTRLTVL.

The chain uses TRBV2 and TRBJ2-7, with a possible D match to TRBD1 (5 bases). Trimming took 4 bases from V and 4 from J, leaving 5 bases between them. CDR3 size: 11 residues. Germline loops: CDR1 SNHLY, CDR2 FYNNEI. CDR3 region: CASSAGYEQYF. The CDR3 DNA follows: TGTGCCAGCAGTGCAGGGTACGAGCAGTACTTC. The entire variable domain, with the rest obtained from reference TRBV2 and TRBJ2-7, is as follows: EPEVTQTPSHQVTQMGQEVILRCVPISNHLYFYWYRQILGQKVEFLVSFYNNEISEKSEIFDDQFSVERPDGSNFTLKIRSTKLEDSAMYFCASSAGYEQYFGPGTRLTVT.

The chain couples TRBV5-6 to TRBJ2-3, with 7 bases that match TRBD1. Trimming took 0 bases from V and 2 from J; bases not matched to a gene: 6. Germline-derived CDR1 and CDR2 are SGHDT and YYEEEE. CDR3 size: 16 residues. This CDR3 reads CASSLAGGEITDTQYF. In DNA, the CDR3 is TGTGCCAGCAGCTTGGCAGGGGGAGAAATCACAGATACGCAGTATTTT.

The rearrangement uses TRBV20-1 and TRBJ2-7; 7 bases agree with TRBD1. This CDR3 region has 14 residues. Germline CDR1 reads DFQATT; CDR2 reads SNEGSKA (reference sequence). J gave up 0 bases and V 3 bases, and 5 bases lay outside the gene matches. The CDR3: CSASRGQISYEQYF. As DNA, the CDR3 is TGCAGTGCTAGTAGGGGACAGATCTCCTACGAGCAGTACTTC.

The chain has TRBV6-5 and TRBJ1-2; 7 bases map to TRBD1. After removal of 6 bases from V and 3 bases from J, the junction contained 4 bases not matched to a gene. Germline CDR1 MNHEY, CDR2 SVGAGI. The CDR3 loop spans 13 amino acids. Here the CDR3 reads CASRDRRDYGYTF. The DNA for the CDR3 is TGTGCCAGCAGGGACAGGCGCGACTATGGCTACACCTTC.

CDR3 coding DNA: TGTGCCAGCAGTTACCCGACAGGGGATCGGGACGAGCAGTACTTC. Protein product: CASSYPTGDRDEQYF. J is TRBJ2-7 and V is TRBV6-2 or TRBV6-3; 8 nucleotides match TRBD1. The CDR3 spans 15 residues. Trimming at V came to 2 bases and at J to 5 bases, leaving 8 bases not matched to a gene. Germline values: CDR1 MNHEY, CDR2 SVGEGT.

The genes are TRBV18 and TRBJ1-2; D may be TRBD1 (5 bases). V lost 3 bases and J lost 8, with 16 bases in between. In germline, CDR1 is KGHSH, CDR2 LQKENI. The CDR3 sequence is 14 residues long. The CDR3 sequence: CASSPGQGSYGYTF. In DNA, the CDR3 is TGTGCCAGCTCACCCGGCCAGGGATCCTACGGCTACACCTTC.

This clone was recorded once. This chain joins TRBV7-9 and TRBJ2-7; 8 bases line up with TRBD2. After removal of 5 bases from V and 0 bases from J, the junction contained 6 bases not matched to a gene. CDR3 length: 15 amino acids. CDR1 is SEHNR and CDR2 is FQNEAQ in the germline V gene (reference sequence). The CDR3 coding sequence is TGTGCCAGCAGCAAAAGCGGGAGAAACTCCTACGAGCAGTACTTC. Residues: CASSKSGRNSYEQYF.

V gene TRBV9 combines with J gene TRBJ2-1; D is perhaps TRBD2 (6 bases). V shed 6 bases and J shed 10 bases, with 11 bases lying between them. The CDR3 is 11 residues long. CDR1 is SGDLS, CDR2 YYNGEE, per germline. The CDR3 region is CASNGAGEQFF. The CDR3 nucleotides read TGTGCCAGCAACGGGGCGGGAGAGCAGTTCTTC.

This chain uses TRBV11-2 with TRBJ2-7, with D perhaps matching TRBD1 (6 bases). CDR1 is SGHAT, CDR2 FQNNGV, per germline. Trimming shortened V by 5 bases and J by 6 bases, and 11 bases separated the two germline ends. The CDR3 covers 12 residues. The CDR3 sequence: CASSLGHLEQYF. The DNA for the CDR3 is TGTGCCAGCAGCCTGGGACATCTCGAGCAGTACTTC.

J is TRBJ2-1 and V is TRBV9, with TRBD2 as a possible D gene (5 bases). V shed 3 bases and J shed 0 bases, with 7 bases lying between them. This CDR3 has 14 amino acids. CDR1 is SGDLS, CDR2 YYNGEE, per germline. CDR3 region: CASSAGNSYNEQFF. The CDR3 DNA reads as TGTGCCAGCAGCGCCGGGAACTCCTACAATGAGCAGTTCTTC. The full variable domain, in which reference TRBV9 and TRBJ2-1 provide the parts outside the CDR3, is DSGVTQTPKHLITATGQRVTLRCSPRSGDLSVYWYQQSLDQGLQFLIQYYNGEERAKGNILERFSAQQFPDLHSELNLSSLELGDSALYFCASSAGNSYNEQFFGPGTRLTVL.

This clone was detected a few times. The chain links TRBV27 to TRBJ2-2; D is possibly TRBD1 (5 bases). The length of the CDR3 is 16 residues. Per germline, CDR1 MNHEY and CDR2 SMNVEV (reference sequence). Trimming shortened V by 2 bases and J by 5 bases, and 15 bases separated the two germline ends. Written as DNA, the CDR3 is TGTGCCAGCAGTTTAAATGGGGCGACCCGAACCGGGGAGCTGTTTTTT. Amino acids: CASSLNGATRTGELFF.

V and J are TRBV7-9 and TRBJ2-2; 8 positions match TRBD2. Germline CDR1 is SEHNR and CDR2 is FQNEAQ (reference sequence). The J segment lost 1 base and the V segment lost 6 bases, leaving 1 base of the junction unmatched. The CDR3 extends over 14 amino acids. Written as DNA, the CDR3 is TGTGCCAGCAGGGGGACTAGGAACACCGGGGAGCTGTTTTTT. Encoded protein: CASRGTRNTGELFF. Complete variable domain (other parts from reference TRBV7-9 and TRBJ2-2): DTGVSQNPRHKITKRGQNVTFRCDPISEHNRLYWYRQTLGQGPEFLTYFQNEAQLEKSRLLSDRFSAERPKGSFSTLEIQRTEQGDSAMYLCASRGTRNTGELFFGEGSRLTVL.

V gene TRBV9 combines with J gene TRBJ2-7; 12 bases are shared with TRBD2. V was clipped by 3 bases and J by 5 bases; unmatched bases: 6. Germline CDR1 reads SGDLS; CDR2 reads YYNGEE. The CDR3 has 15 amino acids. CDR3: CASSGLAGGPDEQYF. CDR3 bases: TGTGCCAGCAGCGGGCTAGCGGGAGGGCCTGACGAGCAGTACTTC.